These 17 T cell receptor beta chains originate from one sample sequenced in a study of CD8 T cells in ankylosing spondylitis. Overall study findings and caveats: In ankylosing spondylitis blood, a motif of roughly eight highly homologous TCR beta variants appeared characteristic.

TCRdb independently ran MiXCR on the 5' RACE reads; one entry per CDR3 protein. Seen here are around 540,000 distinct CDR3 sequences, 10% to 15% observed once, and the top ten hold approximately 7%. Antigen specificity for these receptors is unknown. The sample consisted of blood, either unsorted or a sorted T cell fraction (not recorded which). The source of these receptors is a male donor with ankylosing spondylitis.

The chain couples TRBV18 to TRBJ1-5; TRBD1 aligns across 7 bases. Germline loops: CDR1 KGHSH, CDR2 LQKENI. CDR3 length: 15 residues. Germline trimming cut 5 bases from V and 5 bases from J; bases unmatched to any gene: 9. The CDR3 loop reads CASSCGQAQDQPQHF. CDR3 nucleotide sequence: TGTGCCAGCTCATGTGGACAGGCCCAGGATCAGCCCCAGCATTTT.

A few counts support this clonotype. The chain is built from TRBV5-1 and TRBJ2-3, with D possibly TRBD2 on 8 matching bases. Trimming removed 1 base from V and 2 bases from J, with 11 bases in between. Per germline, CDR1 SGHRS and CDR2 YFSETQ. This CDR3 spans 15 amino acids. This CDR3 reads CASSLREGATDTQYF. For the CDR3, the DNA is TGCGCCAGCAGCTTGCGGGAGGGGGCCACAGATACGCAGTATTTT. Looking up the rest from reference TRBV5-1 and TRBJ2-3 gives the full variable domain: KAGVTQTPRYLIKTRGQQVTLSCSPISGHRSVSWYQQTPGQGLQFLFEYFSETQRNKGNFPGRFSGRQFSNSRSEMNVSTLELGDSALYLCASSLREGATDTQYFGPGTRLTVL.

This chain joins TRBV11-3 and TRBJ2-3; D possibly corresponds to TRBD1 (6 bases). The germline gives CDR1 SGHNT, CDR2 YENEEA. Trimming pared 5 bases from V and 5 bases from J, leaving 14 bases between. This CDR3 comprises 14 residues. The CDR3 coding sequence is TGTGCCAGCAGCCCCGGGACACAACGAGATACGCAGTATTTT. Translating gives CASSPGTQRDTQYF.

This chain connects TRBV4-1 to TRBJ2-1; 11 bases match TRBD2. Germline trimming cut 4 bases from V and 8 bases from J; bases unmatched to any gene: 4. Germline V gene sequence: CDR1 MGHRA, CDR2 YSYEKL. This CDR3 comprises 14 residues. CDR3 in amino acids: CASSLTSGKDEQFF. The CDR3 DNA sequence: TGCGCCAGCAGCCTGACTAGCGGGAAGGATGAGCAGTTCTTC.

There are many counts of this clonotype. The V call is TRBV29-1, the J call TRBJ2-5; possibly TRBD1 for D (6 bases). CDR1 is SQVTM and CDR2 is ANQGSEA in the germline V gene. The CDR3 loop spans 13 amino acids. V was trimmed by 3 bases and J by 2 bases, leaving 10 bases between them. The CDR3 region is CSVEGASQETQYF. As DNA, the CDR3 is TGCAGCGTTGAGGGGGCGTCTCAAGAGACCCAGTACTTC. Full variable domain (remainder filled in from reference TRBV29-1 and TRBJ2-5): SAVISQKPSRDICQRGTSLTIQCQVDSQVTMMFWYRQQPGQSLTLIATANQGSEATYESGFVIDKFPISRPNLTFSTLTVSNMSPEDSSIYLCSVEGASQETQYFGPGTRLLVL.

This clonotype has only a few counts. The CDR3 sequence is CASSYKDRGSSYEQYF. CDR3 in DNA: TGTGCCAGCAGTTACAAAGACAGGGGCTCATCCTACGAGCAGTACTTC. The chain recombines TRBV6-5 with TRBJ2-7; TRBD1 matches 8 bases. CDR1 and CDR2 from the germline V gene are MNHEY and SVGAGI. V lost 2 bases and J lost 1; bases outside the gene matches: 7. The length of the CDR3 is 16 residues.

CDR3 loop: CASSSGTVNPHEQYF. Written as DNA, the CDR3 is TGTGCCAGCAGTTCCGGGACAGTGAATCCGCACGAGCAGTACTTC. This chain uses TRBV12-3 or TRBV12-4 with TRBJ2-7; 7 bases align to TRBD1. This CDR3 comprises 15 residues. V was clipped by 4 bases and J by 5 bases; unmatched bases: 11.

The sample holds many counts of this clonotype. The V and J genes are TRBV20-1 and TRBJ2-7, with no clear D. Germline V gene lookup returns CDR1 DFQATT and CDR2 SNEGSKA (reference sequence). The V end was cut by 2 bases, the J end by 2 bases, with 13 bases between. The CDR3 is 14 amino acids. Here the CDR3 reads CSARFQVPPYEQYF. CDR3 sequence (DNA): TGCAGTGCTAGATTTCAGGTTCCCCCCTACGAGCAGTACTTC.

On this clonotype: A clone one base away is much larger, so this may be a read error. The conserved closing phenylalanine or tryptophan is absent in this CDR3, likely reflecting a read error. The rearrangement uses TRBV29-1 and TRBJ2-3; 15 nucleotides match TRBD2. V trimming: 4 bases; J trimming: 1 base; junction bases outside the gene matches: 3. CDR1 and CDR2 (germline): SQVTM, ANQGSEA. The CDR3 loop spans 16 amino acids. For the CDR3, the DNA is TGCAGCGTTGGGGGACTAGCGGGAGGTGGCACAGATACGCAGTATATT. Encoded protein: CSVGGLAGGGTDTQYI.

This chain joins TRBV12-3 or TRBV12-4 and TRBJ2-5; 7 bases are shared with TRBD1. The V and J ends lost 7 bases and 5 bases, in that order; junction bases with no gene match: 10. CDR3 size: 14 residues. The CDR3 nucleotides are TGTGCCAGCACCCTTAACAGGGGCGCGGAGACCCAGTACTTC. This sequence encodes CASTLNRGAETQYF.

The sample holds a few counts of this clonotype. V is TRBV21-1 and J is TRBJ2-7; TRBD1 was called by the table and not checked on the DNA. TRBV21-1 is an annotated pseudogene. The CDR3 length is 15 residues. CDR3 protein: CASAPPRDREDEQYF. CDR3 nucleotides: TGTGCCAGCGCCCCCCCCCGGGACAGGGAGGATGAGCAGTACTTC.

This clonotype has at least ten counts. The chain employs TRBV13 and TRBJ2-1; 10 bases map to TRBD2. The germline V gene encodes CDR1 PRHDT and CDR2 FYEKMQ (reference sequence). With V trimmed by 5 bases and J by 0 bases, 10 bases remained unmatched. The CDR3 is 18 amino acids. The CDR3 reads CASSAPGLASSSYNEQFF. The DNA for the CDR3 is TGTGCCAGCAGCGCCCCGGGACTAGCGTCGAGCTCCTACAATGAGCAGTTCTTC.

The V call is TRBV5-1, the J call TRBJ2-1; D remains ambiguous. The CDR3 totals 15 residues. V was cut by 4 bases and J by 0 bases, with 11 bases left in between. Germline assignment: CDR1 SGHRS and CDR2 YFSETQ. The CDR3 region is CASSVTYSSYNEQFF. The CDR3 DNA sequence: TGCGCCAGCAGCGTGACATATAGCTCCTACAATGAGCAGTTCTTC.

This clonotype came up a few times. This chain joins TRBV18 and TRBJ2-1; no clear D. The CDR3 has 17 amino acids. Germline lookup yields CDR1 KGHSH and CDR2 LQKENI. V dropped 3 bases and J dropped 5 bases, with 20 bases sitting between them. In DNA form, the CDR3 reads TGTGCCAGCTCACCCCAAGTAAGGCCTACTGGGGACAATGAGCAGTTCTTC. Translating gives CASSPQVRPTGDNEQFF.

This clonotype was found many times. The chain employs TRBV7-9 and TRBJ2-5, with 8 positions matching TRBD2. This CDR3 spans 14 amino acids. With 4 bases clipped from V and 1 base from J, the junction kept 2 bases outside the gene matches. Germline CDR1 SEHNR, CDR2 FQNEAQ (reference sequence). The CDR3 DNA follows: TGTGCCAGCAGCTCAACTAGCGGCCAAGAGACCCAGTACTTC. Its protein is CASSSTSGQETQYF.

The chain employs TRBV20-1 and TRBJ2-5; the D gene is possibly TRBD2 (5 bases). Trimming cost V 0 bases and J 5 bases, with 10 bases left between them. The V gene's germline CDR1 is DFQATT and CDR2 SNEGSKA (reference sequence). There are 13 residues in the CDR3. CDR3 sequence: CSARDWTGETQYF. The CDR3 DNA reads TGCAGTGCTAGAGATTGGACGGGGGAGACCCAGTACTTC.

This clonotype was recorded a few times. The chain carries TRBV5-1 and TRBJ2-1; 8 positions agree with TRBD1. The junction had 10 bases not matched to a gene; V was cut back by 4 bases and J by 7 bases. Germline V gene lookup returns CDR1 SGHRS and CDR2 YFSETQ. The CDR3 has 15 residues. The CDR3 DNA reads as TGCGCCAGCAGCGTCGGACAGGGCACGAGGAATGAGCAGTTCTTC. Translated, it gives CASSVGQGTRNEQFF.